Listed below are T cell receptor beta chains from one sample, sequenced in a study of blood T cell repertoires in COVID-19. Produced via immunoSEQ multiplex PCR; TCRdb's table is partial and in-frame only. The sample holds 400,000 or so clones, more than 80% seen once. The specimen was PBMCs or T cells enriched from blood (not recorded which). These receptors all come from a man aged 25-45 years who had recovered from COVID-19. Both conserved end residues are part of each CDR3. Fields, in order: D gene, V gene, CDR3 protein. D genes are given only for firm matches.

>TRBD1|TRBV28
CASRSPGTGAQGRPYTF
>-|TRBV3-1/TRBV3-2
CASSQAGNTEAFF
>TRBD1|TRBV7-8
CASSLGDRGTEAFF
>TRBD1|TRBV19
CASSPGTVGNTIYF
>-|TRBV9
CASSVSNEQFF
>TRBD2|TRBV27
CASSFRLASSYEQYF
>TRBD1|TRBV13
CASSVQGAHHTEAFF
>TRBD2|TRBV6-6
CASRRLAGGADTQYF
>TRBD1|TRBV2
CASRQGALYEQYF
>TRBD1|TRBV7-2
CASSSRQGGTGELFF
>TRBD1|TRBV29-1
CSVDLTGSPEAFF
>-|TRBV4-2
CASSQGYGQVGSPLHF
>TRBD2|TRBV5-1
CASREGSSYEQYF
>-|TRBV2
CASLTQYNEQFF
>-|TRBV27
CASSTGTTSTDTQYF
>-|TRBV3-1/TRBV3-2
CASSPNTGFGTNEKLFF
>-|TRBV27
CASGADRGNTIYF
>-|TRBV24-1
CATSDWAGTQETQYF
>-|TRBV3-1/TRBV3-2
CASSQVAGSYTF
>-|TRBV19
CASRQSRGATEAFF
>TRBD1|TRBV7-3
CASSPGQGYEQYF
>TRBD2|TRBV25-1
CGSRKLGTSVPSYNEQFF
>TRBD1|TRBV5-1
CASSWGQGMRAEAFF
>-|TRBV29-1
CSAAPAPFREQFF
>-|TRBV28
CASSAEVYEQYF
>-|TRBV6-1
CASSEGTLPNYGYTF
>-|TRBV5-1
CASSGGGPETQYF
>-|TRBV5-1
CASSASQYEQYF
>-|TRBV9
CASSVAGEQSTEAFF
>TRBD1|TRBV28
CASSFLPGQGSDTQYF
>-|TRBV5-4
CASSLFAGGNTIYF